This record concerns one T cell receptor (beta chain) sequence. The data stem from a study of identical twins. Each CDR3 protein gets one entry after TCRdb re-called the 5' RACE reads with MiXCR. The sample lists about 340,000 distinct CDR3 sequences, approximately 13% occurring once. Germline trimming cut 6 bases from V and 5 bases from J; bases unmatched to any gene: 12. CDR3 length: 16 amino acids. Germline loops: CDR1 MDHEN, CDR2 SYDVKM. This same sample was also taken into another study, of yellow fever vaccine responses in identical twins.

The J gene is TRBJ2-1, the V gene TRBV28; 8 bases line up with TRBD1. This sequence originates from a woman in her late teens or twenties in good health. The sequencing input was CD8+ T cells sorted from blood. In DNA, the CDR3 is TGTGCCAGCAGCTTCCCCCGGACAGGGAATGACAATGAGCAGTTCTTC. Amino acid sequence: CASSFPRTGNDNEQFF. The variable domain in full, with the rest retrieved from reference TRBV28 and TRBJ2-1, is DVKVTQSSRYLVKRTGEKVFLECVQDMDHENMFWYRQDPGLGLRLIYFSYDVKMKEKGDIPEGYSVSREKKERFSLILESASTNQTSMYLCASSFPRTGNDNEQFFGPGTRLTVL.